These 12 T cell receptor beta chains were sequenced from one sample in a study of persistence of HIV-infected CD4 T cells (dated by TCRdb to 2020 to 2021). The treatment or condition label for this specimen denotes: suppressive antiretroviral therapy. Cells were stimulated with lysates of CMV-infected fibroblasts at roughly 10 ug/mL. Sorting of responding CD4+ T cells was based on upregulation of both CD40 ligand and CD69. Which antigens these TCRs recognize remains unknown. TCRbeta repertoires were sequenced from genomic DNA with the immunoSEQ hsTCRB assay version 4 in survey mode. TCRdb re-hosts the immuneACCESS table, in-frame sequences only. Its copies lack some clones; in the studies checked, an unresolved V gene accounts for under half of them, and the cause for the rest is not known. The sample records 18,000 or so clones, approximately 80% of which are singletons. The ten largest clones add up to 6.8% of the sample.

The sample in question was CD4+ T cells sorted from PBMCs after roughly 18-hour stimulation, obtained from a patient who received antiretroviral therapy. The label giving this sample's cell subset or site can be read as: CD40L+CD69+ CD4 T cells responding to CMV lysate. All receptors come from an adult man with HIV who was CMV-seropositive.

The genes are TRBV19 and TRBJ2-1; D is ambiguous. This CDR3 has 12 amino acids. The V gene lost 8 bases and the J gene lost 10 bases, with 15 bases spanning the gap. In germline, CDR1 is LNHDA, CDR2 SQIVND (reference sequence). CDR3 amino acids: CASRSARGEQFF. The CDR3 bases are TGTGCCAGTCGATCGGCTCGAGGCGAGCAGTTCTTC.

The rearrangement links TRBV29-1 to TRBJ1-4; a weak D match, TRBD1 (5 bases). The CDR3 sequence is 12 residues long. CDR1 and CDR2 (germline): SQVTM, ANQGSEA. V shed 4 bases and J shed 5 bases, with 8 bases lying between them. CDR3 nucleotide sequence: TGCAGCGTTGGGCGGGGGAATGAAAAACTGTTTTTT. Its translation is CSVGRGNEKLFF.

The rearrangement links TRBV29-1 to TRBJ2-3; weak D call: TRBD2 (5 bases). The germline gives CDR1 SQVTM, CDR2 ANQGSEA. The CDR3 runs 12 residues. V lost 0 bases and J 7 bases, leaving 8 bases between the germline ends. CDR3 amino acids: CSVEEVANTQYF. The CDR3 DNA is TGCAGCGTTGAAGAGGTAGCGAATACGCAGTATTTT.

The rearrangement joins TRBV7-2 to TRBJ2-1; no clear D gene. The CDR3 consists of 13 residues. Germline lookup yields CDR1 SGHTA and CDR2 FQGNSA. V lost 1 base to trimming and J lost 6 bases, with 7 bases between them. As DNA, the CDR3 is TGTGCCAGCAGCTTAGAGAGCCGCAATGAGCAGTTCTTC. Its translation is CASSLESRNEQFF.

The rearrangement links TRBV19 to TRBJ2-1; 12 nucleotides align to TRBD2. Per germline, CDR1 LNHDA and CDR2 SQIVND (reference sequence). This CDR3 has 16 amino acids. Trimming took 3 bases from V and 4 from J; bases not matched to a gene: 4. The CDR3 DNA reads as TGTGCCAGTAGTATGTCTAGCGGGGGGGTTTACAATGAGCAGTTCTTC. It is translated as CASSMSSGGVYNEQFF.

This sequence joins TRBV4-1 and TRBJ1-1; 8 bases align to TRBD1. Losses at the gene ends were 6 bases for V and 0 bases for J; bases not matched to a gene: 6. The CDR3 has 15 amino acids. Germline CDR1 MGHRA, CDR2 YSYEKL. CDR3 sequence (DNA): TGCGCCAGCAGGGGACAGGTAGAAGTGAACACTGAAGCTTTCTTT. Amino acids: CASRGQVEVNTEAFF.

This chain uses TRBV4-1 with TRBJ2-7, with D unclear. V was cut by 0 bases and J by 6 bases, with 12 bases left in between. Per germline, CDR1 MGHRA and CDR2 YSYEKL. This CDR3 region has 14 residues. The CDR3 here is CASSQDRANLEQYF. Written as DNA, the CDR3 is TGCGCCAGCAGCCAAGATAGGGCCAACCTCGAGCAGTACTTC.

The V gene is TRBV10-2, the J gene TRBJ1-2; no clear D. Germline V gives CDR1 WSHSY, CDR2 SAAADI. V lost 3 bases, J lost 2 bases, and 10 bases lay in between. The CDR3 sequence is 14 residues long. CDR3 coding DNA: TGCGCCAGCAGTGATCCTTCGGGCAACTATGGCTACACCTTC. Its translation: CASSDPSGNYGYTF.

The chain links TRBV3-1 (or the pseudogene TRBV3-2) to TRBJ1-1; D perhaps matches TRBD1 (6 bases). V lost 3 bases to trimming and J lost 1 base, with 15 bases between them. This CDR3 is built from 16 residues. The V gene's germline CDR1 is LGHDT and CDR2 YNNKEL (reference sequence). Here the CDR3 reads CASSQGVGQRNTEAFF. The CDR3 region has the DNA TGTGCCAGCAGCCAGGGCGTTGGACAGCGGAACACTGAAGCTTTCTTT.

This clone has a handful of counts. The chain combines TRBV19 with TRBJ1-4; weak D call: TRBD1 (5 bases). Deletions cut 3 bases from V and 12 bases from J, with 14 bases between. The CDR3 totals 13 residues. Germline-derived CDR1 and CDR2 are LNHDA and SQIVND (reference sequence). The CDR3 reads CASSMGSVGQLFF. The CDR3 nucleotides read TGTGCCAGTAGTATGGGCTCCGTGGGACAACTGTTTTTT.

The chain is built from TRBV10-1 and TRBJ2-1; 7 bases fit TRBD2. J gave up 7 bases and V 5 bases, and 2 bases lay outside the gene matches. Looked up from germline, CDR1 is WNHNN and CDR2 is SYGVQD (reference sequence). This CDR3 has 12 residues. The CDR3 is CASSRGENEQFF. CDR3 bases: TGCGCCAGCAGTCGGGGGGAGAATGAGCAGTTCTTC.

V gene TRBV3-1 (or the pseudogene TRBV3-2) combines with J gene TRBJ1-6; 7 positions agree with TRBD1. Looked up from germline, CDR1 is LGHDT and CDR2 is YNNKEL (reference sequence). CDR3 size: 20 residues. V shed 5 bases, J shed 0 bases, and the junction held 16 bases outside the gene matches. The CDR3 DNA sequence: TGTGCCAGCAGCGCTCGACAGGGTATTCATATGAGCTCCTATAATTCACCCCTCCACTTT. Residues: CASSARQGIHMSSYNSPLHF.